This TCR beta chain was sequenced in a study of breast tumors, draining lymph nodes, adjacent tissues. From the multiplex PCR reads, TCRdb called clonotypes with MiXCR, one entry per CDR3 protein. This table has some 120,000 distinct CDR3 sequences, 21% appearing once. General study points: Tumors had less TCR diversity than lymph nodes, more than nontumor tissue.

The lymph nodes were axillary draining lymph nodes from breast cancer patients. The CDR3 totals 16 residues. V lost 5 bases and J lost 0, with 14 bases in between. Germline loops: CDR1 MNHNY, CDR2 SVGAGI (reference sequence). In its sample, this clonotype was seen many times. What it binds is unknown. The specimen sequenced was axillary lymph node tissue. This rearrangement joins TRBV6-6 to TRBJ1-3, with D unresolved. The TCR originated in a female donor with breast cancer. Some clones in this sample may be carry-over from other donors' samples. CDR3 in amino acids: CASSQSLTASGNTIYF. CDR3 coding DNA: TGTGCCAGCAGTCAATCCCTCACAGCCTCTGGAAACACCATATATTTT.